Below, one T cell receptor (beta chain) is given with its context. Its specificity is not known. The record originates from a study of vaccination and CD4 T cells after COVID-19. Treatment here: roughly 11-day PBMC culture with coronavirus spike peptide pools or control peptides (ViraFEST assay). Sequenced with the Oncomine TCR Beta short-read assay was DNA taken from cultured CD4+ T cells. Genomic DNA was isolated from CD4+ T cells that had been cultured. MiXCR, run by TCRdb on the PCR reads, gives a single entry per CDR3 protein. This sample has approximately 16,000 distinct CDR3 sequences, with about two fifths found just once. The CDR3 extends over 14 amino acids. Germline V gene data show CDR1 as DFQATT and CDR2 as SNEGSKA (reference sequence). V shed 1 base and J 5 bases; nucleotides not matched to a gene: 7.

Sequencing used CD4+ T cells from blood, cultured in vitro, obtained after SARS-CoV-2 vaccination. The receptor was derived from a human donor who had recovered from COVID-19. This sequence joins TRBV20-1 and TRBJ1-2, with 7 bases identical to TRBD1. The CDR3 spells CSARVDREPYGYTF. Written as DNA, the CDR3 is TGCAGTGCTAGAGTCGACAGGGAGCCTTATGGCTACACCTTC.